The entry that follows covers one T cell receptor (beta chain) sequence. The antigen is unknown. 60 Vbeta and 13 Jbeta primers were used in PCR. Here immunoSEQ multiplex PCR was the method, and the copy in TCRdb shows in-frame clones only, minus some. The table has some 120,000 clones, 9% to 10% seen once. V lost 4 bases, J lost 4 bases, and 13 bases lay in between. Germline V gene sequence: CDR1 MGHRA, CDR2 YSYEKL. CDR3 length: 14 amino acids. This entry is derived from a study of cytomegalovirus exposure and HLA in healthy donors. Study observations and caveats: The likely origin of a cluster of highly shared sequence variants was a sequencing artifact.

The donors were healthy bone marrow donors. The clonotype originates from a man aged 25-45 years in good health and CMV-seronegative. Material: PBMCs. This chain joins TRBV4-1 and TRBJ1-2; D unclear. The DNA for the CDR3 is TGCGCCAGCAGCCCCGGCGGGCTTGCCTATGGCTACACCTTC. This translates into CASSPGGLAYGYTF.